This T cell receptor beta chain is drawn from a study of T cell repertoires in cytomegalovirus infection. Study-level information: Recently described HLA-C-restricted plus well-studied HLA-B-restricted CMV epitopes were used.

This clonotype has ten or more counts. Its specificity is not known. Regarding the study as a whole: In two of eight donors, the top clonotype was HLA-C-restricted CMV-specific.

TCRdb redid the calling of the reads with MiXCR, one entry per CDR3 protein. This sample has about 270,000 distinct CDR3 sequences, with around 20% found just once. This sequence originates from a human donor in good health (CMV status not recorded). Some clones in this sample may be carry-over from other donors' samples. This specimen was cultured PBMCs, taken from culture after CMV antigen stimulation.

The CDR3 spells CASGLDRVNTGELFF. The DNA for the CDR3 is TGTGCTAGTGGTTTGGACAGGGTGAACACCGGGGAGCTGTTTTTT. V and J are TRBV12-5 and TRBJ2-2, with D perhaps TRBD1 (6 bases). The CDR3 consists of 15 residues. Germline values: CDR1 LGHNT, CDR2 FRNRAP. The V end was cut by 1 base, the J end by 1 base, with 7 bases between.